Following are 29 T cell receptor beta chains from one sample sequenced in a study of blood T cells in healthy people across ages. The second PCR ran roughly 6 to 12 cycles with a sample-barcoded 5' primer and J-beta primers. In TCRdb, the 5' RACE reads were re-called with MiXCR into one record per CDR3 protein. Here the sample spans approximately 600,000 distinct CDR3 sequences, under 65% being singletons. The sequenced material came from blood. The receptors here all came from a man aged 60 to 75 in good health.

V gene TRBV28 combines with J gene TRBJ2-1; D may match TRBD1 or TRBD2 (5 bases each). The CDR3 length is 15 residues. Germline CDR1 MDHEN, CDR2 SYDVKM. V dropped 8 bases and J dropped 4 bases, with 18 bases sitting between them. CDR3 nucleotides: TGTGCCAGCGCAACCCCGGGACGGACGTACAATGAGCAGTTCTTC. Protein: CASATPGRTYNEQFF.

The chain carries TRBV7-2 and TRBJ2-4; 7 nucleotides line up with TRBD1. The J call may not be correct, given that the DNA end is closer to TRBJ2-7. From germline, CDR1 is SGHTA and CDR2 FQGNSA. This CDR3 comprises 15 residues. The CDR3 DNA follows: TGTGCCAGCAAGCTAGACCGGGACAGTGTCTACGAGCAGTACTTC. Translated: CASKLDRDSVYEQYF.

This clonotype was counted between two and nine times. The chain links TRBV10-3 to TRBJ2-3; D is possibly TRBD2 (5 bases). Germline V lookup: CDR1 ENHRY, CDR2 SYGVKD. V lost 7 bases and J 0 bases, leaving 11 bases between the germline ends. The CDR3 spans 14 residues. The CDR3 nucleotides are TGTGCCATCATGGCGGACTCTAGCACAGATACGCAGTATTTT. Protein sequence: CAIMADSSTDTQYF.

The rearrangement uses TRBV2 and TRBJ2-7, with 9 bases fitting TRBD2. With 5 bases clipped from V and 0 bases from J, the junction kept 8 bases outside the gene matches. This CDR3 comprises 16 residues. Germline V lookup: CDR1 SNHLY, CDR2 FYNNEI. CDR3 coding DNA: TGTGCCAGCAGTCTCAGACTAGCGGTAAGCTCCTACGAGCAGTACTTC. Its translation is CASSLRLAVSSYEQYF. The complete variable domain, with remaining parts taken from reference TRBV2 and TRBJ2-7, reads EPEVTQTPSHQVTQMGQEVILRCVPISNHLYFYWYRQILGQKVEFLVSFYNNEISEKSEIFDDQFSVERPDGSNFTLKIRSTKLEDSAMYFCASSLRLAVSSYEQYFGPGTRLTVT.

The gene calls are TRBV25-1 and TRBJ2-7; 7 bases align to TRBD1. After removal of 5 bases from V and 2 bases from J, the junction contained 6 bases not matched to a gene. Looked up from germline, CDR1 is MGHDK and CDR2 is SYGVNS. This CDR3 has 14 amino acids. The CDR3 loop reads CASSSDRVTYEQYF. CDR3 coding DNA: TGTGCCAGCAGTTCCGACAGGGTCACCTACGAGCAGTACTTC.

This chain joins TRBV27 and TRBJ2-3; D is possibly TRBD2 (6 bases). Trimming pared 4 bases from V and 2 bases from J, leaving 13 bases between. CDR1 and CDR2 from the germline V gene are MNHEY and SMNVEV (reference sequence). The CDR3 consists of 15 residues. The CDR3 spells CASSSGLDLTDTQYF. In nucleotides, the CDR3 is TGTGCCAGCAGTTCGGGACTGGATCTCACAGATACGCAGTATTTT.

The chain carries TRBV5-1 and TRBJ2-5; D not certain. Trimming took 2 bases from V and 5 from J, leaving 13 bases between them. In germline, CDR1 is SGHRS, CDR2 YFSETQ. The CDR3 has 14 amino acids. The CDR3 DNA sequence: TGCGCCAGCAGCTTCCCGGGTAGTGGGGAGACCCAGTACTTC. Protein sequence: CASSFPGSGETQYF.

The V gene is TRBV29-1, the J gene TRBJ1-1; 10 bases align to TRBD1. V shed 4 bases, J shed 4 bases, and the junction held 3 bases outside the gene matches. The CDR3 contains 13 residues. Germline loops: CDR1 SQVTM, CDR2 ANQGSEA. CDR3 sequence: CSVGWTGGTEAFF. In DNA form, the CDR3 reads TGCAGCGTTGGCTGGACAGGGGGCACTGAAGCTTTCTTT.

This clonotype was detected many times. The chain recombines TRBV5-6 with TRBJ2-1, with TRBD2 matching 13 bases. With V trimmed by 6 bases and J by 5 bases, 8 bases remained unmatched. The CDR3 length is 16 residues. Per the germline V gene, CDR1 is SGHDT and CDR2 is YYEEEE. Here the CDR3 reads CASTTGLAGVHNEQFF. DNA of the CDR3: TGTGCCAGCACCACCGGACTAGCGGGGGTTCACAATGAGCAGTTCTTC.

The CDR3 loop is CASSSQGVAKNIQYF. CDR3 DNA: TGTGCCAGCAGTTCCCAGGGGGTAGCCAAAAACATTCAGTACTTC. The gene calls are TRBV28 and TRBJ2-4; 7 nucleotides line up with TRBD1. The junction had 3 bases not matched to a gene; V was cut back by 4 bases and J by 0 bases. Germline values: CDR1 MDHEN, CDR2 SYDVKM. The CDR3 is 15 residues long.

This clonotype was seen a handful of times. The chain uses TRBV27 and TRBJ2-7; TRBD1 matches 10 bases. V shed 0 bases and J 4 bases; nucleotides not matched to a gene: 9. Germline V gives CDR1 MNHEY, CDR2 SMNVEV (reference sequence). CDR3 size: 17 residues. CDR3 nucleotide sequence: TGTGCCAGCAGTTTATCAACGACAGGGGGCGGCTTGTACGAGCAGTACTTC. Its protein is CASSLSTTGGGLYEQYF.

The chain is built from TRBV4-1 and TRBJ2-3; 10 bases align to TRBD1. Germline V gene lookup returns CDR1 MGHRA and CDR2 YSYEKL. The V and J ends lost 3 bases and 8 bases, in that order; junction bases with no gene match: 14. This CDR3 has 17 amino acids. CDR3 amino acids: CASSHSKGQGTSGTQYF. The DNA of the CDR3 is TGCGCCAGCAGCCACTCCAAGGGACAGGGGACGTCGGGTACGCAGTATTTT.

The chain uses TRBV29-1 and TRBJ2-5; D is unclear. CDR3 length equals 12 residues. Germline V gives CDR1 SQVTM, CDR2 ANQGSEA. V was clipped by 3 bases and J by 5 bases, with 10 bases between them. The CDR3, as DNA: TGCAGCGTTGACCGGGTCCTGGAGACCCAGTACTTC. Translating it yields CSVDRVLETQYF.

This clonotype came up once. The chain uses TRBV6-2 or TRBV6-3 and TRBJ2-4, with 9 bases matching TRBD2. CDR1 and CDR2 from the germline V gene are MNHEY and SVGEGT. The ends lost 2 bases at V and 2 bases at J; junction bases unmatched: 7. The CDR3 loop spans 17 amino acids. CDR3 bases: TGTGCCAGCAGTTACCTGCGGGGGGGCCCGTCCAAAAACATTCAGTACTTC. It encodes CASSYLRGGPSKNIQYF.

The chain recombines TRBV4-2 with TRBJ2-3, with 9 nucleotides matching TRBD2. This CDR3 is built from 16 residues. Germline V gene data show CDR1 as LGHNA and CDR2 as YNFKEQ. Losses at the gene ends were 1 base for V and 6 bases for J; bases not matched to a gene: 8. CDR3 sequence: CASSQVLAGSPDTQYF. CDR3 DNA sequence: TGTGCCAGCAGCCAAGTCCTAGCGGGGTCCCCGGATACGCAGTATTTT.

The chain uses TRBV6-5 and TRBJ2-7; D possibly uses TRBD1 or TRBD2 (7 bases each). The CDR3 has 14 residues. Germline V lookup: CDR1 MNHEY, CDR2 SVGAGI. V lost 6 bases to trimming and J lost 5 bases, with 17 bases between them. The CDR3 sequence: CASSPDREGHEQYF. Written as DNA, the CDR3 is TGTGCCAGCAGCCCCGACAGGGAGGGCCACGAGCAGTACTTC.

The rearrangement uses TRBV29-1 and TRBJ2-1; either TRBD1 or TRBD2 may fit D (5 bases each). The CDR3 totals 11 residues. Between the trimmed V and J ends, which lost 7 bases and 10 bases, there was a span of 14 bases. Germline assignment: CDR1 SQVTM and CDR2 ANQGSEA. This CDR3 reads CSARDVLEQFF. The DNA of the CDR3 is TGCAGCGCCCGGGACGTCTTAGAGCAGTTCTTC.

The chain uses TRBV6-6 and TRBJ2-1; D perhaps matches TRBD2 (7 bases). The V gene lost 7 bases and the J gene lost 4 bases, with 14 bases spanning the gap. The CDR3 loop spans 14 amino acids. Germline V gene data show CDR1 as MNHNY and CDR2 as SVGAGI (reference sequence). The CDR3 here is CASKGEGNYNEQFF. The CDR3 region has the DNA TGTGCCAGCAAGGGGGAGGGCAATTACAATGAGCAGTTCTTC.

There are a few counts of this clonotype. The gene calls are TRBV6-1 and TRBJ2-6; 8 bases map to TRBD2. Per the germline V gene, CDR1 is MNHNS and CDR2 is SASEGT. After removal of 2 bases from V and 2 bases from J, the junction contained 2 bases not matched to a gene. The CDR3 runs 16 residues. This CDR3 reads CASSEPRGAGANVLTF. CDR3 sequence (DNA): TGTGCCAGCAGTGAACCGCGGGGGGCTGGGGCCAACGTCCTGACTTTC.

V gene TRBV12-3 or TRBV12-4 combines with J gene TRBJ2-7; 7 positions agree with TRBD1. This CDR3 contains 14 residues. V lost 7 bases and J lost 6; bases outside the gene matches: 12. CDR3 nucleotide sequence: TGTGCCAGCACTATAGGAGGACAGGACCTCGAGCAGTACTTC. This codes for CASTIGGQDLEQYF.

The gene calls are TRBV6-5 and TRBJ2-3; possibly TRBD2 for D (6 bases). This CDR3 is 17 amino acids long. The V and J ends lost 4 bases and 0 bases respectively, with 17 bases between them. Germline V CDR1 and CDR2: MNHEY, SVGAGI. CDR3 protein: CASSWAGRGTSTDTQYF. DNA for the CDR3: TGTGCCAGCAGTTGGGCCGGACGGGGGACTAGCACAGATACGCAGTATTTT.

The gene calls are TRBV5-1 and TRBJ2-5; D unclear. The CDR3 runs to 14 residues. The V end was cut by 4 bases, the J end by 1 base, with 11 bases between. From germline, CDR1 is SGHRS and CDR2 YFSETQ. CDR3 in amino acids: CASSQKSSQETQYF. The CDR3 DNA sequence: TGCGCCAGCAGCCAAAAATCAAGCCAAGAGACCCAGTACTTC.

Note on this clonotype: The junction departs from germline at one end; a sequencing error may be responsible. The chain employs TRBV20-1 and TRBJ1-2; 8 bases map to TRBD1. This CDR3 has 14 residues. Per the germline V gene, CDR1 is DFQATT and CDR2 is SNEGSKA (reference sequence). The CDR3 nucleotides read TGCAGTGCTAAAGCAGGGGGCTCTAACTGTGGCTACACCTTC. The encoded protein is CSAKAGGSNCGYTF.

The chain joins TRBV29-1 to TRBJ2-7; maybe TRBD2 (5 bases). Germline V gene data show CDR1 as SQVTM and CDR2 as ANQGSEA. The CDR3 runs 13 residues. Deletions cut 5 bases from V and 6 bases from J, with 17 bases between. CDR3 DNA: TGCAGCGTTACCCCAGTCGGGGAAGGCGAGCAGTACTTC. Residues: CSVTPVGEGEQYF.

The chain has TRBV28 and TRBJ2-5; D possibly uses TRBD1 or TRBD2 (5 bases each). The CDR3 is 13 residues long. Germline V gene sequence: CDR1 MDHEN, CDR2 SYDVKM. Trimming stripped 5 bases from V and 2 bases from J, with 9 bases between. The CDR3 coding sequence is TGTGCCAGCAGTGACGGGGCGCAAGAGACCCAGTACTTC. This sequence encodes CASSDGAQETQYF. The full variable domain, in which reference TRBV28 and TRBJ2-5 provide the parts outside the CDR3, is DVKVTQSSRYLVKRTGEKVFLECVQDMDHENMFWYRQDPGLGLRLIYFSYDVKMKEKGDIPEGYSVSREKKERFSLILESASTNQTSMYLCASSDGAQETQYFGPGTRLLVL.

This chain connects TRBV13 to TRBJ2-7; 7 bases agree with TRBD2. CDR1 and CDR2 (germline): PRHDT, FYEKMQ (reference sequence). V shed 3 bases, J shed 7 bases, and the junction held 6 bases outside the gene matches. The CDR3 totals 13 residues. CDR3 nucleotides: TGTGCCAGCAGCTTTCTCCGCGGGGGAGAGCAGTACTTC. It codes for CASSFLRGGEQYF. Looking up the rest from reference TRBV13 and TRBJ2-7 gives the full variable domain: AAGVIQSPRHLIKEKRETATLKCYPIPRHDTVYWYQQGPGQDPQFLISFYEKMQSDKGSIPDRFSAQQFSDYHSELNMSSLELGDSALYFCASSFLRGGEQYFGPGTRLTVT.

This clonotype was counted a few times. This chain connects TRBV5-1 to TRBJ2-5, with TRBD2 matching over 9 bases. CDR3 length: 16 amino acids. Germline CDR1 and CDR2: SGHRS and YFSETQ. The trim removed 0 bases at V and 3 bases at J, leaving 6 bases unmatched. The CDR3 DNA sequence: TGCGCCAGCAGCTTGGGTCTAGCGGGGAGAGAAGAGACCCAGTACTTC. Encoded protein: CASSLGLAGREETQYF.

This clonotype was seen a few times. The rearrangement joins TRBV5-1 to TRBJ1-1; unclear D gene. This CDR3 contains 15 residues. Trimming left V 2 bases short and J 1 base short, with 12 bases between. Germline CDR1 and CDR2: SGHRS and YFSETQ. The CDR3 reads CASSFSSPPNTEAFF. The CDR3 DNA is TGCGCCAGCAGCTTTTCCAGTCCCCCGAACACTGAAGCTTTCTTT.

The V gene is TRBV20-1, the J gene TRBJ2-3; D is uncertain. CDR1 is DFQATT, CDR2 SNEGSKA, per germline (reference sequence). This CDR3 region has 12 residues. The ends were cut back, 0 bases at V and 11 bases at J, with 12 bases in the middle. The CDR3 loop is CSAREGSFKQYF. For the CDR3, the DNA is TGCAGTGCTAGAGAAGGGTCCTTTAAGCAGTATTTT.